The clone carrying this T cell receptor beta chain was counted a few times. The target antigen is unknown. The ends lost 11 bases at V and 2 bases at J; junction bases unmatched: 9. Germline V gene data show CDR1 as MDHEN and CDR2 as SYDVKM. This CDR3 is built from 13 residues. The sequenced template was cDNA made from the entire isolated RNA. Libraries were prepared by immunoSEQ multiplex PCR; TCRdb keeps only in-frame clonotypes and omits some of them. The data contain 860,000 or so clones, about a sixth of them singletons. The data were obtained in a study of beta chain features in type 1 diabetes. Notes on the study in general: Individuals with type 1 diabetes displayed fewer insertions and more deletions at VDJ junctions.

The chain recombines TRBV28 with TRBJ2-7, with 7 bases lining up with TRBD1. The sequence derives from a woman under 30 in good health. The sample comprised naive CD4+ T cells from blood. CDR3 loop: CACNRDSPYEQYF. CDR3 DNA sequence: TGTGCCTGCAACCGGGACAGCCCCTACGAGCAGTACTTC. Full variable domain (outside the CDR3, taken from reference TRBV28 and TRBJ2-7): DVKVTQSSRYLVKRTGEKVFLECVQDMDHENMFWYRQDPGLGLRLIYFSYDVKMKEKGDIPEGYSVSREKKERFSLILESASTNQTSMYLCACNRDSPYEQYFGPGTRLTVT.